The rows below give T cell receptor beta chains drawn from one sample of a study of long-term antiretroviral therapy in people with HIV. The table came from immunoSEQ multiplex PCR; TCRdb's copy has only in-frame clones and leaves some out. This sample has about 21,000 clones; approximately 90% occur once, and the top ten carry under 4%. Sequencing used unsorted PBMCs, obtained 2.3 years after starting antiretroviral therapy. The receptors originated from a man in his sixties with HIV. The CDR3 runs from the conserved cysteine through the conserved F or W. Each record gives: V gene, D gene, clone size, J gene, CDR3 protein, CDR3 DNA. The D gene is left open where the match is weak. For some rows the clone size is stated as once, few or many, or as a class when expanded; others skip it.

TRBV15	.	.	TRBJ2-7	CATSRDSVVVGAEQYF	TGTGCCACCAGCAGAGATTCGGTGGTGGTAGGTGCGGAGCAGTACTTC
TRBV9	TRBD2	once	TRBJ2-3	CASSSGGAYTDTQYF	TGTGCCAGCAGTTCGGGGGGGGCTTACACAGATACGCAGTATTTT
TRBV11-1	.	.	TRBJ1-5	CASSTDGGQPQHF	TGTGCCAGCAGCACGGACGGGGGGCAGCCCCAGCATTTT
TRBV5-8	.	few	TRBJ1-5	CASSFTARGGQPQHF	TGTGCCAGCAGCTTTACGGCCAGGGGTGGTCAGCCCCAGCATTTT
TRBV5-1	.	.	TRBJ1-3	CASSLGRGGNTIYF	TGCGCCAGCAGCCTAGGACGGGGGGGAAACACCATATATTTT
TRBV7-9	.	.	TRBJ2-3	CAGESTSSTDTQYF	TGTGCCGGGGAATCGACATCTAGCACAGATACGCAGTATTTT
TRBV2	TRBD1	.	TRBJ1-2	CASRTGGNGYTF	TGTGCCAGCAGGACAGGGGGAAATGGCTACACCTTC
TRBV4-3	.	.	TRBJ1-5	CASSQDITADQPQHF	TGCGCCAGCAGCCAAGATATAACAGCAGATCAGCCCCAGCATTTT
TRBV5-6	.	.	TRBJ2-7	CASSFRTVLTYEQYF	TGTGCCAGCAGCTTCCGGACAGTTTTAACCTACGAGCAGTACTTC
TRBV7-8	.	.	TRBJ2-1	CASSATAGSYNEQFF	TGTGCCAGCAGCGCGACAGCTGGCTCCTACAATGAGCAGTTCTTC
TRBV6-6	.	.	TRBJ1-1	CASSYSPVNTEAFF	TGTGCCAGCAGTTACTCCCCCGTAAACACTGAAGCTTTCTTT
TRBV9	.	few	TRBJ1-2	CASSATGYVSGYTF	TGTGCCAGCAGCGCGACAGGCTATGTAAGTGGCTACACCTTC
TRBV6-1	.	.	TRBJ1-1	CASSFRRNLNTEAFF	TGTGCCAGCAGTTTTCGACGGAACCTGAACACTGAAGCTTTCTTT
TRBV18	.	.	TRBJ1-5	CASSQGLGYSNQPQHF	TGTGCCAGCTCACAAGGCCTCGGTTATAGCAATCAGCCCCAGCATTTT
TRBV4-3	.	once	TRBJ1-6	CASSQNRLLNSPLHF	TGCGCCAGCAGCCAAAACCGCCTATTGAATTCACCCCTCCACTTT
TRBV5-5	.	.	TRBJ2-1	CASSPSLVGYNEQFF	TGTGCCAGCAGTCCAAGCCTTGTCGGGTACAATGAGCAGTTCTTC
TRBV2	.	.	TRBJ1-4	CASRSAGTNEKLFF	TGTGCCAGCAGAAGTGCAGGGACTAATGAAAAACTGTTTTTT
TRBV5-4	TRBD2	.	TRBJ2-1	CASTLRAGEGDNEQFF	TGTGCCAGCACCTTGCGAGCGGGAGAGGGTGACAATGAGCAGTTCTTC
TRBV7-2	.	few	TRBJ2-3	CASSASLNTDTQYF	TGTGCCAGCAGCGCATCGCTGAACACAGATACGCAGTATTTT
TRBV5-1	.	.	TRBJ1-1	CASSLVAGGLGFF	TGCGCCAGCAGCTTGGTTGCAGGCGGGCTAGGCTTCTTT
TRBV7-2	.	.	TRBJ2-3	CASSPSTDTQYF	TGTGCCAGCAGCCCCAGCACAGATACGCAGTATTTT
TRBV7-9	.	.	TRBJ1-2	CASSLRAVDYGYTF	TGTGCCAGCAGCTTACGAGCGGTGGACTATGGCTACACCTTC
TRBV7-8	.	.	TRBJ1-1	CASSFSRGTAINEAFF	TGTGCCAGCAGCTTCTCGAGGGGCACAGCTATAAATGAAGCTTTCTTT
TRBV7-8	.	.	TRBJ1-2	CASSTRDGGYTF	TGTGCCAGCAGCACCCGGGACGGTGGCTACACCTTC
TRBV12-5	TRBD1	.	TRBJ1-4	CASGLGQLNEKLFF	TGTGCTAGTGGCCTGGGACAGCTTAATGAAAAACTGTTTTTT
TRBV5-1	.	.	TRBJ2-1	CASSLVPSPYGEQFF	TGCGCCAGCAGCTTGGTTCCTAGCCCCTACGGTGAGCAGTTCTTC
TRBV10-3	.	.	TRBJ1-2	CAINRVPNYGYTF	TGTGCCATAAACAGGGTTCCTAACTATGGCTACACCTTC
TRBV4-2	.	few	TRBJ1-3	CASSHQGTSGNTIYF	TGTGCCAGCAGCCATCAGGGTACCTCTGGAAACACCATATATTTT
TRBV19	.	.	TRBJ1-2	CASSPSVGGTSNYGYTF	TGTGCCAGTAGCCCCTCGGTAGGGGGTACTTCTAACTATGGCTACACCTTC
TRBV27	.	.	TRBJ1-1	CASSQTVNTEAFF	TGTGCCAGCAGTCAGACGGTGAACACTGAAGCTTTCTTT
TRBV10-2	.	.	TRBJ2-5	CASSEQIGETQYF	TGCGCCAGCAGTGAACAGATTGGTGAGACCCAGTACTTC
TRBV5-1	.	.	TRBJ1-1	CASSLEVVNTEAFF	TGCGCCAGCAGCTTGGAGGTCGTGAACACTGAAGCTTTCTTT
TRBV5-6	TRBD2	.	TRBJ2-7	CASSPNLAGVGEQYF	TGTGCCAGCAGCCCGAATCTAGCGGGGGTAGGCGAGCAGTACTTC
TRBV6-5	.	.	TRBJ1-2	CASSSTGYGYTF	TGTGCCAGCAGTTCCACAGGGTATGGCTACACCTTC
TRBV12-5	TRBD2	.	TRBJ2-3	CASGLVRVAGGTDTQYF	TGTGCTAGTGGTTTGGTACGAGTAGCGGGAGGCACAGATACGCAGTATTTT
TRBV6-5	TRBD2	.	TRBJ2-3	CASIASGSSRDTQYF	TGTGCCAGCATTGCTAGCGGGAGTTCTAGAGATACGCAGTATTTT
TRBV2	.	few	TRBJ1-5	CASSEGYFDEPQHF	TGTGCCAGCAGTGAAGGGTACTTCGATGAGCCCCAGCATTTT
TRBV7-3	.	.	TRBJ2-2	CASSPLAAAGELFF	TGTGCCAGCAGCCCCCTAGCCGCCGCCGGGGAGCTGTTTTTT
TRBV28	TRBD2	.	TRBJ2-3	CASSLVGTSGGPGTDTQYF	TGTGCCAGCAGTCTAGTCGGGACTAGCGGGGGGCCCGGCACAGATACGCAGTATTTT
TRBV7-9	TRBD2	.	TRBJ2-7	CASSFPPGRGINLYEQYF	TGTGCCAGCAGCTTCCCCCCTGGGCGGGGGATCAATCTTTACGAGCAGTACTTC
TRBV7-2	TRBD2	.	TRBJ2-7	CASSPFAGGVSYEQYF	TGTGCCAGCAGCCCTTTCGCGGGGGGTGTTTCGTACGAGCAGTACTTC
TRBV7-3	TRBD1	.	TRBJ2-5	CASSVGADRGTQYF	TGTGCCAGCAGCGTCGGGGCCGACAGGGGGACCCAGTACTTC
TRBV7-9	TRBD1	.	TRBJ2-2	CASSYSTGSTGELFF	TGTGCCAGCAGCTACTCGACAGGGAGCACCGGGGAGCTGTTTTTT
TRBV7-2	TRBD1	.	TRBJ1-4	CASSFTGGGEKLFF	TGTGCCAGCAGCTTCACAGGGGGTGGGGAAAAACTGTTTTTT
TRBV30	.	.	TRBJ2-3	CAWEWGYF	TGTGCCTGGGAGTGGGGGTATTTT
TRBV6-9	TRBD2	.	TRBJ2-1	CASSYLGVSWGGEQFF	TGTGCCAGCAGTTATTTAGGCGTTTCCTGGGGGGGTGAGCAGTTCTTC
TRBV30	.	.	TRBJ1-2	CAWSVRNRPVGGYTF	TGTGCCTGGAGTGTACGAAACAGGCCCGTGGGTGGCTACACCTTC
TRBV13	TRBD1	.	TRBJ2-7	CASSPNRGIGEQYF	TGTGCCAGCAGCCCTAACAGGGGGATAGGAGAGCAGTACTTC
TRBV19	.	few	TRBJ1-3	CASGPESSGNTIYF	TGTGCCAGTGGCCCGGAGAGCTCTGGAAACACCATATATTTT
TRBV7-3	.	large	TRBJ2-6	CASSFLGASGANVLTF	TGTGCCAGCAGCTTTTTGGGTGCATCTGGGGCCAACGTCCTGACTTTC
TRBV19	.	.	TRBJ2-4	CASSDRGGGAGKNIQYF	TGTGCCAGTAGTGATCGGGGCGGCGGGGCCGGCAAAAACATTCAGTACTTC